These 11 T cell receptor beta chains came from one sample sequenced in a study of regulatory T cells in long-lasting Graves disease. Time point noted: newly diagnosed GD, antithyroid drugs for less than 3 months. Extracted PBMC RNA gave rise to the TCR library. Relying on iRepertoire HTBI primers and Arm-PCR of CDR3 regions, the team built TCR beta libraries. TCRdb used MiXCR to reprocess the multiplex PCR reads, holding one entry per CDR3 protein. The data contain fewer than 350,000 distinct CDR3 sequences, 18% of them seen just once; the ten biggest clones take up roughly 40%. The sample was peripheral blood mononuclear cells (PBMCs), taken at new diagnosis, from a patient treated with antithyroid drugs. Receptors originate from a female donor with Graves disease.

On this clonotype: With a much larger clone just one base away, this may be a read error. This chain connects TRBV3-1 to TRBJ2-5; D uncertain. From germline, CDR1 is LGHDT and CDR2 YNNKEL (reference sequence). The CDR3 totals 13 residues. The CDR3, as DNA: TGTGTCAGCAGCCTTCAACACGGGGAGACCCAGTACTTC. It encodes CVSSLQHGETQYF.

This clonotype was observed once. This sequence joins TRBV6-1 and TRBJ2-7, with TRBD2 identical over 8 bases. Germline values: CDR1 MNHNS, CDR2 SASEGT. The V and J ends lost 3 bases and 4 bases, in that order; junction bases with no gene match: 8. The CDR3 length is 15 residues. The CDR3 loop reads CASSEEGSGSYEQYF. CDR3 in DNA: TGTGCCAGCAGTGAGGAGGGGAGCGGGAGTTACGAGCAGTACTTC.

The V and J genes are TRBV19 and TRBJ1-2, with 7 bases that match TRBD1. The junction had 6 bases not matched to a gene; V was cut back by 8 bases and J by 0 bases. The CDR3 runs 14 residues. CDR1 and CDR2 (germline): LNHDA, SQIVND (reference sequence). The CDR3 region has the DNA TGTGCCAGTGGTTTCCAGGGGGCTAACTATGGCTACACCTTC. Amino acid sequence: CASGFQGANYGYTF.

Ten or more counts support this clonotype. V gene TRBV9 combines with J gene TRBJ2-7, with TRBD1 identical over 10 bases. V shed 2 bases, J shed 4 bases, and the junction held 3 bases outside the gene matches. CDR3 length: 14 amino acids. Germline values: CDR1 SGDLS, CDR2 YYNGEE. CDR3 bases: TGTGCCAGCAGCGTGGACAGGGGGGCTTACGAGCAGTACTTC. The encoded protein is CASSVDRGAYEQYF.

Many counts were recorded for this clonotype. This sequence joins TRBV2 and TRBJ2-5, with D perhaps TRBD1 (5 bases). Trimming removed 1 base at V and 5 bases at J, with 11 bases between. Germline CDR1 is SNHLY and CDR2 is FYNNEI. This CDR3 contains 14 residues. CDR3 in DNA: TGTGCCAGCAGTGAAGGGGCAGGGATGGAGACCCAGTACTTC. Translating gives CASSEGAGMETQYF.

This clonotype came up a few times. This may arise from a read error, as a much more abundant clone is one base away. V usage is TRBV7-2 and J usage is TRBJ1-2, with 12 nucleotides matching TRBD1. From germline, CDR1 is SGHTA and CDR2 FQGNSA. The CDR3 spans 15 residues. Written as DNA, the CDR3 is TGTGCCAGCAGCTTAGACGGGACAGGGGGCCGAGGCTACATCTTC. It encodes CASSLDGTGGRGYIF. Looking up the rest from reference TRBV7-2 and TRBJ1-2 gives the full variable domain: GAGVSQSPSNKVTEKGKDVELRCDPISGHTALYWYRQSLGQGLEFLIYFQGNSAPDKSGLPSDRFSAERTGGSVSTLTIQRTQQEDSAVYLCASSLDGTGGRGYIFGSGTRLTVV.

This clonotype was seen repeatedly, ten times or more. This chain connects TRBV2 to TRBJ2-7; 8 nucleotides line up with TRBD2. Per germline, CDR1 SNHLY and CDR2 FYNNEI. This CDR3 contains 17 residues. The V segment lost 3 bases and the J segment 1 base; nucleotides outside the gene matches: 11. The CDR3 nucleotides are TGTGCCAGCAGTGACATACCGGGACTAGAACTTTCCTACGAGCAGTACTTC. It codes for CASSDIPGLELSYEQYF. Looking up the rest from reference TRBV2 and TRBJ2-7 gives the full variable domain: EPEVTQTPSHQVTQMGQEVILRCVPISNHLYFYWYRQILGQKVEFLVSFYNNEISEKSEIFDDQFSVERPDGSNFTLKIRSTKLEDSAMYFCASSDIPGLELSYEQYFGPGTRLTVT.

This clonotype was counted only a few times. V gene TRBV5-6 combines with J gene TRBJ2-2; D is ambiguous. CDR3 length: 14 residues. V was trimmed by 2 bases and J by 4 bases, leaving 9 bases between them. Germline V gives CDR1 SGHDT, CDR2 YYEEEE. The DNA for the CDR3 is TGTGCCAGCAGCTTCACAGCGAGCACCGGGGAGCTGTTTTTT. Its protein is CASSFTASTGELFF.

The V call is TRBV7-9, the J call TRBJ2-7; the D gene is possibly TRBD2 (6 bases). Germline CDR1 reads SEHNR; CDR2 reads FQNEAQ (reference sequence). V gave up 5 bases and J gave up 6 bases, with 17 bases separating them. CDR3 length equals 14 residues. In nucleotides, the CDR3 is TGTGCCAGCAGCGAATCTTTACCCGGGGGCGAGCAGTACTTC. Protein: CASSESLPGGEQYF.

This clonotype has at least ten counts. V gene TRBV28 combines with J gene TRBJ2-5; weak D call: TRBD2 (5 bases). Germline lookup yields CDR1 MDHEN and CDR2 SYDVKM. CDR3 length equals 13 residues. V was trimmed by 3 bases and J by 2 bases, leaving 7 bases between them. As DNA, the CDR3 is TGTGCCAGCAGTTTGTGGACTCAAGAGACCCAGTACTTC. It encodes CASSLWTQETQYF.

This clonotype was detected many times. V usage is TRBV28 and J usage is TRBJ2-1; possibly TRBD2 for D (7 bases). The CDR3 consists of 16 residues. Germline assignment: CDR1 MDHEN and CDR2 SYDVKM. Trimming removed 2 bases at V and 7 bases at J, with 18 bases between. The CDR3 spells CASSLTGSGRGNEQFF. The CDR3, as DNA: TGTGCCAGCAGTTTAACGGGAAGTGGGAGGGGGAATGAGCAGTTCTTC. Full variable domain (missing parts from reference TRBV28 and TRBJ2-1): DVKVTQSSRYLVKRTGEKVFLECVQDMDHENMFWYRQDPGLGLRLIYFSYDVKMKEKGDIPEGYSVSREKKERFSLILESASTNQTSMYLCASSLTGSGRGNEQFFGPGTRLTVL.